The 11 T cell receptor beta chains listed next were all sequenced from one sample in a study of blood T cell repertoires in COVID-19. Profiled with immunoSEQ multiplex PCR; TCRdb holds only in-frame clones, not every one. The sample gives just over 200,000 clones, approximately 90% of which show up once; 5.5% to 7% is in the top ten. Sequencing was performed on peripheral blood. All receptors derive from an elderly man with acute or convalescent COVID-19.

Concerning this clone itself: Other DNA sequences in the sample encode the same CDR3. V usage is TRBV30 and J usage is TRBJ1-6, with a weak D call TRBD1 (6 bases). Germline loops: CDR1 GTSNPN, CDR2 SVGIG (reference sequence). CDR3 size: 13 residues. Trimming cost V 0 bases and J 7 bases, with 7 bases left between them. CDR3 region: CAWSVQGNSPLHF. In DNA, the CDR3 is TGTGCCTGGAGTGTACAGGGAAATTCACCCCTCCACTTT.

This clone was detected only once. Here the CDR3 DNA reads TGTGCCAGCAGCCTTGGACTTTTCAACACCGGGGAGCTGTTTTTT. Amino acid sequence: CASSLGLFNTGELFF. The genes are TRBV6-2 or TRBV6-3 and TRBJ2-2, with D perhaps matching TRBD2 (5 bases). Trimming stripped 6 bases from V and 2 bases from J, with 13 bases between. Looked up from germline, CDR1 is MNHEY and CDR2 is SVGEGT. This CDR3 region has 15 residues.

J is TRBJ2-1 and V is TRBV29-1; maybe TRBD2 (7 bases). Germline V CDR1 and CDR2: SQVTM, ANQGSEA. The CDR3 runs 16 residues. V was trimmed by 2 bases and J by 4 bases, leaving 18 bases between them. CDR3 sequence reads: CSVERRGRGDYNEQFF. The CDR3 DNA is TGCAGCGTTGAAAGGAGAGGGAGGGGGGATTACAATGAGCAGTTCTTC.

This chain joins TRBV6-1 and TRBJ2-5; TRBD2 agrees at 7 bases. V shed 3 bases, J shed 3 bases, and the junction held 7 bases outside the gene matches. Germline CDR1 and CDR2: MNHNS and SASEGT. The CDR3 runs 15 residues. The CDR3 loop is CASSDPPGLKETQYF. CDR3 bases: TGTGCCAGCAGTGATCCTCCGGGACTAAAAGAGACCCAGTACTTC.

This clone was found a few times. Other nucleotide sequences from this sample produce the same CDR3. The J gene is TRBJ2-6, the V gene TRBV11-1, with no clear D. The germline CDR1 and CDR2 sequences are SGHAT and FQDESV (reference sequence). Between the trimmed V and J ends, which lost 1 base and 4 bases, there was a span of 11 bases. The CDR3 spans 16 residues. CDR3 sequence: CASSLGPGSGANVLTF. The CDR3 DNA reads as TGTGCCAGCAGCTTAGGCCCGGGTTCAGGGGCCAACGTCCTGACTTTC.

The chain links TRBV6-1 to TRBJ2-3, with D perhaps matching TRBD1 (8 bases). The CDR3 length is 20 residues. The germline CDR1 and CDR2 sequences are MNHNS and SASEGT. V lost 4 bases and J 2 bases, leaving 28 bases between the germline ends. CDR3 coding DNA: TGTGCCAGCAGTGGACGGGGCTGGACAGGGAGACTAGCTTTCACAGATACGCAGTATTTT. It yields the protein CASSGRGWTGRLAFTDTQYF.

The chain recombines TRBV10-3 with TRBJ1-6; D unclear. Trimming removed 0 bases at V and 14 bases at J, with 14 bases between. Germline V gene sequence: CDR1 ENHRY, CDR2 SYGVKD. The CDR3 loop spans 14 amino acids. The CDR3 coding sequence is TGTGCCATCAGTGAGTCGGCGGGTCCCTCGACCCTCCACTTT. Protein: CAISESAGPSTLHF.

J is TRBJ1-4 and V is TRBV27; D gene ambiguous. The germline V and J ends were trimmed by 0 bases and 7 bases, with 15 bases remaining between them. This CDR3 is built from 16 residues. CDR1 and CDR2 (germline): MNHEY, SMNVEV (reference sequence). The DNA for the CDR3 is TGTGCCAGCAGTTTATCAAAAGCGGGAATGGCTGAAAAACTGTTTTTT. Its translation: CASSLSKAGMAEKLFF.

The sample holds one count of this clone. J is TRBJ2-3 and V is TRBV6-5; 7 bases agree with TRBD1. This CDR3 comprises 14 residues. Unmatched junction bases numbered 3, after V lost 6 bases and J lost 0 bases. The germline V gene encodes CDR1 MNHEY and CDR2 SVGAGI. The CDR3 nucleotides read TGTGCCAGCAGGACAGGGATTAGCACAGATACGCAGTATTTT. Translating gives CASRTGISTDTQYF.

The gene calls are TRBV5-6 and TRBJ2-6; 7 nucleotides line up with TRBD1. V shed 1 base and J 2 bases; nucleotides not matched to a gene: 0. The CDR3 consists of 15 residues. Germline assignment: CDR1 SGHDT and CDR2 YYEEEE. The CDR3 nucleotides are TGTGCCAGCAGCTTGAGGGGGCCTGGGGCCAACGTCCTGACTTTC. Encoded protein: CASSLRGPGANVLTF.

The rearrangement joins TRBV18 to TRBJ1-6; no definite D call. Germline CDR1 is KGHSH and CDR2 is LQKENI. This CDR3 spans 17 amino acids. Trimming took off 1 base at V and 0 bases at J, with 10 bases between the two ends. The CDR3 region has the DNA TGTGCCAGCTCACCACGGGCCGGGAGCTCCTATAATTCACCCCTCCACTTT. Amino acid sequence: CASSPRAGSSYNSPLHF.